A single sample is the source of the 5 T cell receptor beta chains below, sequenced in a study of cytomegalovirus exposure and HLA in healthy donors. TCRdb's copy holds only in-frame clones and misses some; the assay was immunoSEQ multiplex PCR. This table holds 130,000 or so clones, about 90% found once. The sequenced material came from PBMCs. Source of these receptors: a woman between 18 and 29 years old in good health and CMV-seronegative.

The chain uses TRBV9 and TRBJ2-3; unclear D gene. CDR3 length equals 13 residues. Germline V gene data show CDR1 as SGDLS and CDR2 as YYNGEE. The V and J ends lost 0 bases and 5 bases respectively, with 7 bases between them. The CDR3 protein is CASSVGGLDTQYF. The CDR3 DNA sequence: TGTGCCAGCAGCGTAGGTGGGCTAGATACGCAGTATTTT.

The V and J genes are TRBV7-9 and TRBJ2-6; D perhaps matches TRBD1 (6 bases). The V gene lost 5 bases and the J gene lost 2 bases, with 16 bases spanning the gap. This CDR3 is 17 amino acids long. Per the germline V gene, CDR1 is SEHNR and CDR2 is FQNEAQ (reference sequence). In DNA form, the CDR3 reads TGTGCCAGCAGCGGGACAAATCCCTCTCCTGGGGCCAACGTCCTGACTTTC. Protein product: CASSGTNPSPGANVLTF.

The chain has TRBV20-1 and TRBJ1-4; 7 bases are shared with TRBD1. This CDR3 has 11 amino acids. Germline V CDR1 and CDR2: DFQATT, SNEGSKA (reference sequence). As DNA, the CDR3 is TGCAGCGTTCGACAGGGACGAAAACTGTTTTTT. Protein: CSVRQGRKLFF.

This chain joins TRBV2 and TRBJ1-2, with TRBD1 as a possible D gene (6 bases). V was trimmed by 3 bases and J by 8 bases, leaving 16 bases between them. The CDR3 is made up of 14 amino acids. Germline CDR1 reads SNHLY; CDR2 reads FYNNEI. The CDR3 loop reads CASSELGGGSGYTF. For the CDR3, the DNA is TGTGCCAGCAGTGAGTTGGGAGGGGGAAGCGGCTACACCTTC.

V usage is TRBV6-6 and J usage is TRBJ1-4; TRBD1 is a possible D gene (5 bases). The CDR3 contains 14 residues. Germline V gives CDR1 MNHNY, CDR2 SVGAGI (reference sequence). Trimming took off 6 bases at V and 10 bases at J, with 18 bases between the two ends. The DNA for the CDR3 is TGTGCCAGCAGCTTGGACATCCTAGGGCCAAAACTGTTTTTT. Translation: CASSLDILGPKLFF.